This T cell receptor (beta chain) is from a study of T cell responses to AZD1222 COVID-19 vaccine. Study observations and caveats: Samples come after the peak T cell response, not at day 14. Baseline seropositivity occurred in only a handful of AZD1222 recipients. Within unmutated variant regions lay the reported targets of nearly half of spike-specific TCRs.

CDR3 length: 10 amino acids. Per germline, CDR1 DFQATT and CDR2 SNEGSKA (reference sequence). The ends were cut back, 3 bases at V and 9 bases at J, with 9 bases in the middle. On this clone itself: Antigen unknown.

The assay was immunoSEQ multiplex PCR, and TCRdb's table has in-frame clones only and misses some. The sample includes roughly 120,000 clones, about 90% of them seen just once. The material sequenced was peripheral blood, taken on day 0 of AZD1222 vaccination. V usage is TRBV20-1 and J usage is TRBJ2-7; D not certain. This receptor was obtained from an adult in good health. DNA for the CDR3: TGCAGTGCTAGTCGTGCGCCGCAGTACTTC. Residues: CSASRAPQYF.